This T cell receptor beta chain emerged from a study of shared clonotypes between healthy human individuals. At the level of the study: The study drew on a couple of women and a few men aged 18 to 49 as donors.

CDR3 length equals 13 residues. Germline CDR1 and CDR2: SSHAT and FNYEAQ (reference sequence). PCR replicates from unsorted PBMC used approximately 0.3 ug DNA, and this amount was tens of thousands of T cell genomes. On ten immunoSEQ deep assay plates, unsorted PBMC DNA was sequenced. Assay used: immunoSEQ multiplex PCR; TCRdb lists only in-frame clones, some missing. The sample lists about 520,000 clones, roughly 80% occurring once. As concerns this clone: Its ends do not fully match the called genes, so a read error is possible.

The receptor comes from a woman aged 40 to 55 in good health. Some clones in this sample may be carry-over from other donors' samples. Sequenced input: PBMCs. The genes are TRBV7-7 and TRBJ2-5, with TRBD2 as a possible D gene (5 bases). The CDR3 loop is CASSLGLGETQYF. Written as DNA, the CDR3 is TGTGCTAGCAGCTTAGGACTGGGGGAGACCCAGTACTTC.